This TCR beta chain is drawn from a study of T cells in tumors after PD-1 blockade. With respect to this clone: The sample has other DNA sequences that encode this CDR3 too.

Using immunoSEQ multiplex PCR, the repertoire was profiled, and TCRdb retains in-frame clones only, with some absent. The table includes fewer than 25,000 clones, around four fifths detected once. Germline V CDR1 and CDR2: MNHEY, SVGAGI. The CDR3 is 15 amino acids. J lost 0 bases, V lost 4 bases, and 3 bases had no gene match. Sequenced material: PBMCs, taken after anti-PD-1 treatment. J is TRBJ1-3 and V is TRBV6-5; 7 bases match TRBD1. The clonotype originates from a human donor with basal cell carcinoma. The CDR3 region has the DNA TGTGCCAGCAGTTTAAGGGACAGCTCTGGAAACACCATATATTTT. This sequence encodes CASSLRDSSGNTIYF.